The 16 T cell receptor beta chains below all came from one sample that was sequenced in a study of post-analysis software for immune sequencing data. Study conclusions and caveats: TRBV segments more frequent in patients than in controls numbered several and included TRBV5-6, TRBV5-1 and TRBV20-1.

Prepared TCR beta cDNA libraries contained unique molecular identifiers. Each CDR3 protein gets one entry after TCRdb re-called the PCR reads with MiXCR. The sample contains hundreds of thousands of distinct CDR3 sequences, roughly a third of which appear only once. Antigens for these TCRs are unknown. The source material was blood. The source of these receptors is a girl aged 5 to 17 with multiple sclerosis.

This clonotype was observed a handful of times. The chain combines TRBV18 with TRBJ1-5; 7 nucleotides agree with TRBD1. Germline V gene data show CDR1 as KGHSH and CDR2 as LQKENI. The CDR3 contains 17 residues. V lost 1 base to trimming and J lost 6 bases; unmatched junction nucleotides: 12. The CDR3 reads CASSPLGQGVLGQPQHF. The CDR3, as DNA: TGTGCCAGCTCACCACTCGGCCAGGGGGTCTTAGGTCAGCCCCAGCATTTT.

Notes on this clonotype: Possible read error: a much larger clone is one base away. This sequence joins TRBV28 and TRBJ1-5; 7 bases map to TRBD1. Germline CDR1 reads MDHEN; CDR2 reads SYDVKM. This CDR3 contains 12 residues. Trimming removed 9 bases from V and 4 bases from J; junction bases left unmatched: 3. The CDR3 is CARAQGNQPQHF. The CDR3 nucleotides read TGTGCCAGGGCACAGGGGAATCAGCCCCAGCATTTT.

This chain links TRBV27 with TRBJ2-1; TRBD2 might be the D (5 bases). This CDR3 is 12 amino acids long. Trimming stripped 5 bases from V and 8 bases from J, with 10 bases between. Germline V gene lookup returns CDR1 MNHEY and CDR2 SMNVEV (reference sequence). In DNA, the CDR3 is TGTGCCAGCAGTGCTAGCACGGATGAGCAGTTCTTC. Its protein is CASSASTDEQFF.

This clonotype was recorded at least ten times. The genes are TRBV28 and TRBJ2-1; D possibly corresponds to TRBD1 (6 bases). With 3 bases removed from V and 9 bases from J, the gap between germline ends came to 18 bases. Germline V lookup: CDR1 MDHEN, CDR2 SYDVKM. The CDR3 runs 15 residues. The CDR3 coding sequence is TGTGCCAGCAGTTTTAGGCTAGTCAAAGGGGGTGAGCAGTTCTTC. Its protein is CASSFRLVKGGEQFF. Variable domain in full (rest from reference TRBV28 and TRBJ2-1): DVKVTQSSRYLVKRTGEKVFLECVQDMDHENMFWYRQDPGLGLRLIYFSYDVKMKEKGDIPEGYSVSREKKERFSLILESASTNQTSMYLCASSFRLVKGGEQFFGPGTRLTVL.

V is TRBV5-4 and J is TRBJ2-1, with D perhaps TRBD2 (6 bases). The V end lost 4 bases, the J end lost 0 bases, and 8 bases lay between the germline ends. The germline CDR1 and CDR2 sequences are SGHNT and YYREEE (reference sequence). This CDR3 is built from 14 residues. CDR3 bases: TGTGCCAGCAGCCAGCGGGTCTCCTACAATGAGCAGTTCTTC. Translating it yields CASSQRVSYNEQFF.

Points on this clonotype: Being one base from a much bigger clone, this may be a read error. The V gene is TRBV25-1, the J gene TRBJ2-5; D ambiguous. CDR1 is MGHDK, CDR2 SYGVNS, per germline. There are 14 residues in the CDR3. This chain's CDR3 is CASREFLPRETQYF. CDR3 bases: TGTGCCAGCAGGGAATTCCTCCCGAGGGAGACCCAGTACTTC.

With regard to this clonotype: This clone may be a read error of a much larger clone one base away. The V call is TRBV3-1, the J call TRBJ2-5; D may be TRBD1 (6 bases). The CDR3 totals 14 residues. The V gene's germline CDR1 is LGHDT and CDR2 YNNKEL (reference sequence). Deletions cut 1 base from V and 5 bases from J, with 11 bases between. The CDR3 reads CASSQARGLETQYF. The CDR3 nucleotides read TGTGCCAGCAGCCAAGCCAGGGGCCTCGAGACCCAGTACTTC.

Notes on this clonotype: This clone may be a read error of a much larger clone one base away. The chain combines TRBV20-1 with TRBJ2-5; perhaps TRBD2 as D (5 bases). From germline, CDR1 is DFQATT and CDR2 SNEGSKA (reference sequence). The CDR3 loop spans 17 amino acids. Trimming cost V 5 bases and J 11 bases, with 33 bases left between them. CDR3 loop: CSAGRPPTGRIYNEQYF. Here the CDR3 DNA reads TGCAGTGCTGGAAGACCCCCTACGGGAAGGATTTACAATGAGCAGTACTTC.

This chain links TRBV5-4 with TRBJ2-5; D possibly corresponds to TRBD1 (6 bases). The CDR3 runs 14 residues. Germline loops: CDR1 SGHNT, CDR2 YYREEE (reference sequence). Trimming stripped 6 bases from V and 5 bases from J, with 17 bases between. Written as DNA, the CDR3 is TGTGCCAGCAACGCGAACAGGGCAGGGGAGACCCAGTACTTC. Protein sequence: CASNANRAGETQYF.

The rearrangement joins TRBV30 to TRBJ1-5, with D uncertain. This CDR3 has 13 residues. Trimming pared 1 base from V and 2 bases from J, leaving 6 bases between. Germline V CDR1 and CDR2: GTSNPN, SVGIG (reference sequence). DNA of the CDR3: TGTGCCTGGAGTGGAAAGGGCAATCAGCCCCAGCATTTT. Its translation: CAWSGKGNQPQHF.

This clonotype was found a few times. V gene TRBV7-2 combines with J gene TRBJ1-2; D may be TRBD1 (5 bases). CDR3 length: 15 amino acids. Germline V gene data show CDR1 as SGHTA and CDR2 as FQGNSA. Trimming removed 5 bases from V and 4 bases from J, with 17 bases in between. CDR3 in DNA: TGTGCCAGCAGCCCACGGCGAGGGGCCGGCTATGGCTACACCTTC. Protein product: CASSPRRGAGYGYTF. Full variable domain (rest looked up from reference TRBV7-2 and TRBJ1-2): GAGVSQSPSNKVTEKGKDVELRCDPISGHTALYWYRQSLGQGLEFLIYFQGNSAPDKSGLPSDRFSAERTGGSVSTLTIQRTQQEDSAVYLCASSPRRGAGYGYTFGSGTRLTVV.

The chain combines TRBV29-1 with TRBJ1-1; D call uncertain. Germline lookup yields CDR1 SQVTM and CDR2 ANQGSEA. The CDR3 spans 13 residues. V was pared by 4 bases and J by 0 bases, with 9 bases between. The CDR3 loop is CSVGGILNTEAFF. The CDR3 region has the DNA TGCAGCGTTGGAGGGATCTTGAACACTGAAGCTTTCTTT.

This clonotype occurred once. The rearrangement joins TRBV21-1 to TRBJ2-5; TRBD1 is the table's D call and was not checked against the DNA. TRBV21-1 corresponds to a pseudogene. The CDR3 totals 18 residues. The CDR3 coding sequence is TGTGCCAGCAGCAAAGCACCCGTCGGACAGGCAGAGAAAGAGACCCAGTACTTC. This gives the protein CASSKAPVGQAEKETQYF.

The chain is built from TRBV5-3 and TRBJ2-7, with D unclear. The J call could be wrong; TRBJ2-5 is a better fit for the DNA end. TRBV5-3 is given ORF status, its function remaining uncertain. The CDR3 contains 15 residues. The CDR3 DNA reads as TGTGCCAGAAGCCCTGGGTGGCAGCCTCAGGAGACCCAGTACTTC. Protein: CARSPGWQPQETQYF.

The V call is TRBV20-1, the J call TRBJ2-7, with 8 bases that match TRBD1. From germline, CDR1 is DFQATT and CDR2 SNEGSKA (reference sequence). This CDR3 comprises 13 residues. Trimming at V came to 5 bases and at J to 5 bases, leaving 8 bases not matched to a gene. CDR3 bases: TGCAGTGCTCTCAGACAGGGGAGGCACGAGCAGTACTTC. It translates to CSALRQGRHEQYF.

This clonotype was detected once. The genes are TRBV24-1 and TRBJ2-7, with a tentative D call TRBD1 (6 bases). The V gene lost 3 bases and the J gene lost 4 bases, with 6 bases spanning the gap. This CDR3 is 12 amino acids long. Germline V gene data show CDR1 as KGHDR and CDR2 as SFDVKD. The CDR3 loop reads CATSDRGYEQYF. The CDR3 region has the DNA TGTGCCACCAGTGATAGGGGGTACGAGCAGTACTTC.